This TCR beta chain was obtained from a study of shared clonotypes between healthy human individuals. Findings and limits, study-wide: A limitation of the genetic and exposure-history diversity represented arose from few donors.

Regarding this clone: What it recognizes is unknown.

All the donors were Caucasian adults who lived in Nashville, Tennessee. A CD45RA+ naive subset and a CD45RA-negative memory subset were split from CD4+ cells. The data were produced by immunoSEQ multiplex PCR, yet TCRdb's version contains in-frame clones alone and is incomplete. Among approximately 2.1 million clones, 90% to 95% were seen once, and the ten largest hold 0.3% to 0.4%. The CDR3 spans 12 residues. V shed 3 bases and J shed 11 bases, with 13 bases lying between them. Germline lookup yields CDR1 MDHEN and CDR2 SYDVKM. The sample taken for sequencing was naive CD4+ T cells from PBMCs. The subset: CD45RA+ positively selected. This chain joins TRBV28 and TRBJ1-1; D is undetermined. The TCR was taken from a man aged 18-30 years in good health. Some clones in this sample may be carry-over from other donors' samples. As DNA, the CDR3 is TGTGCCAGCAGTTTTTTTTTGGGTGGGGCTTTCTTT. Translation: CASSFFLGGAFF.